This is a list of T cell receptor beta chains from one sample in a study of cytomegalovirus exposure and HLA in healthy donors. Assay used: immunoSEQ multiplex PCR; TCRdb lists only in-frame clones, some missing. The table lists about 100,000 clones, under 80% of them singletons, with 4% in the top ten. Sequencing used PBMCs. The receptor source for this set is a woman aged 45-60 years in good health and CMV-seropositive. CDR3s leave out the opening cysteine and the closing phenylalanine or tryptophan.

ASSYGRGTGNTIY	TRBV6-5
ASSQVSGEQY	TRBV16
ASSIDRPPTEAF	TRBV5-5
ASSQGLNTGELF	TRBV9
AISDTGGYGYT	TRBV10-3
ASSLSGTGVANYGYT	TRBV27
ASRARDREHTEAF	TRBV6-6
SVLGQGDTDTQY	TRBV29-1
ASSKEGINYGYT	TRBV2
ASSLGRRRGNYGYT	TRBV7-8
ASSLRGRGTDTQY	TRBV27
ASSPNWVGGASYQY	TRBV11-2
ASNLGNPETQY	TRBV6-1
ASSPQGLLDGYT	TRBV6-1
ASSEGLAGRETQY	TRBV2
ASSLVPLAGGIPSSYNEQF	TRBV7-6
ASSEWSPNTGELF	TRBV25-1
ASSEAGTGGEETQY	TRBV2
ASSLEGNYEQY	TRBV5-1
ASSPGTVTGEQY	TRBV10-1
ARNRITEAF	TRBV30
ASRGQGYNDEQF	TRBV27
ASSSYSNILNTEAF	TRBV27
ASSLYSTGEAF	TRBV11-3
AWSERTSRDQPQH	TRBV30
ASSRVRSYGYT	TRBV10-1
ASSPPTGNQPQH	TRBV28
SVRSPGVDTGELF	TRBV29-1
ASGPTGSGNTIY	TRBV9
ASSPGEGQPQH	TRBV2
ASSPYQDSWPGPQH	TRBV18
ASSVKGEANYGYT	TRBV9
ARSRMEPPSGGRSDTQY	TRBV5-3
ASRALGQSNSPLH	TRBV11-2
ASSFHYGGAVETQY	TRBV11-2
ASSHLGAGGVEQY	TRBV4-1
AWSVLRTNYGYT	TRBV30
ASSPAPGQGASEAF	TRBV11-2
ASSLDRREAF	TRBV5-4
AINDGQNYGYT	TRBV10-3
ASSGWTSGNEQF	TRBV9
ASSLLARTYEQY	TRBV11-3
ASSLLPRDRFSPLH	TRBV7-3
ASSLDPGQGPYINYGYT	TRBV5-1
ASSPSPATGINTEAF	TRBV7-9
ASSSFGTGHYNEQF	TRBV2
SVREYNEQF	TRBV29-1
ASSAGKSTEAF	TRBV2
AWGLQITEAF	TRBV30
ASSPQAYPTGNTIY	TRBV7-6
ASSAESGTGFRQY	TRBV9
ASSRGQGKNTEAF	TRBV7-9
ATRDFAYEQY	TRBV2
SVEQGGNEKLF	TRBV29-1
ASSLSEEGLGEKLF	TRBV27
ASSEGPRGFDIQY	TRBV2
ASIDGTHSYEQY	TRBV11-2
ASSSQPGTGSNTEAF	TRBV5-1